A selection of T cell receptor beta chains follows, all from one sample in a study of cytomegalovirus exposure and HLA in healthy donors. Generated by immunoSEQ multiplex PCR, the TCRdb table keeps only in-frame clones and is missing some. Altogether approximately 180,000 clones are present, 86% being singletons, with the ten largest covering under 3.5%. What was sequenced was PBMCs. The source of these receptors is a man between 18 and 29 years old in good health and CMV-seropositive. The CDR3 runs from the conserved cysteine through the conserved F or W. The D gene is left open where the match is weak. Some rows have no size entry. The others give once, few or many, or a class for an expanded clone.

CASSQDWAESDEKLFF	TGCGCCAGCAGCCAAGATTGGGCAGAGTCGGATGAAAAACTGTTTTTT	TRBV4-3	-	16	-	TRBJ1-4
CASSAGTGGYEQYF	TGTGCCAGCAGTGCCGGGACAGGGGGCTACGAGCAGTACTTC	TRBV27	-	14	TRBD1	TRBJ2-7
CASSLMAGKGYTEAFF	TGTGCCAGCAGCTTAATGGCAGGGAAAGGTTACACTGAAGCTTTCTTT	TRBV7-8	-	16	-	TRBJ1-1
CASSWAGQADTQYF	TGCGCCAGCAGCTGGGCAGGGCAAGCAGATACGCAGTATTTT	TRBV5-1	once	14	-	TRBJ2-3
CASSLRFGVNYGYTF	TGTGCCAGCAGTTTAAGGTTCGGGGTGAACTATGGCTACACCTTC	TRBV27	-	15	-	TRBJ1-2
CAIRGQKDAYYSGANVLTF	TGTGCCATCAGAGGACAAAAGGACGCTTACTACTCTGGGGCCAACGTCCTGACTTTC	TRBV10-3	-	19	-	TRBJ2-6
CASSERFPDREGTDTQYF	TGTGCCAGCAGTGAAAGGTTTCCGGACAGGGAGGGAACAGATACGCAGTATTTT	TRBV6-1	once	18	-	TRBJ2-3
CASSYGVYEQYF	TGTGCCAGCAGCTACGGGGTTTACGAGCAGTACTTC	TRBV7-9	-	12	-	TRBJ2-7
CASSQDSAGGFQPQHF	TGTGCCAGCAGCCAAGATTCGGCAGGTGGGTTTCAGCCCCAGCATTTT	TRBV4-2	-	16	-	TRBJ1-5
CSVNQGLSYEQYF	TGCAGCGTTAACCAGGGTCTTTCCTACGAGCAGTACTTC	TRBV29-1	-	13	-	TRBJ2-7
CASSDPIAVGETQYF	TGTGCCAGCAGTGACCCAATAGCGGTGGGAGAGACCCAGTACTTC	TRBV2	-	15	-	TRBJ2-5
CASSIQTGSGETQYF	TGTGCCAGCAGTATTCAAACAGGGTCCGGTGAGACCCAGTACTTC	TRBV28	-	15	-	TRBJ2-5
CASSFLAGTEGYGYTF	TGCGCCAGCAGCTTTTTAGCCGGGACAGAAGGCTATGGCTACACCTTC	TRBV5-1	few	16	TRBD1	TRBJ1-2
CASSLARTGRRSPLHF	TGTGCCAGCAGCTTGGCGCGGACAGGGCGGCGGTCACCCCTCCACTTT	TRBV5-6	-	16	TRBD1	TRBJ1-6
CASSLRGLPSSGNTIYF	TGTGCCAGCAGCTTAAGGGGACTCCCGAGCTCTGGAAACACCATATATTTT	TRBV7-9	once	17	-	TRBJ1-3
CASTSPGADYNEQFF	TGTGCCAGCACGTCACCAGGGGCCGACTACAATGAGCAGTTCTTC	TRBV2	-	15	-	TRBJ2-1
CASSPAIETSVREQFF	TGTGCCAGCAGTCCCGCAATCGAGACTAGCGTACGGGAGCAGTTCTTC	TRBV27	-	16	TRBD2	TRBJ2-1
CASSALEADTQYF	TGTGCCAGCAGCGCACTCGAAGCAGATACGCAGTATTTT	TRBV5-4	-	13	-	TRBJ2-3
CASSIANRGDQPQHF	TGTGCCAGTAGTATAGCGAACAGGGGCGATCAGCCCCAGCATTTT	TRBV19	few	15	TRBD1	TRBJ1-5
CASSPGGTQYF	TGTGCCAGCAGCCCGGGGGGTACGCAGTATTTT	TRBV27	-	11	TRBD2	TRBJ2-3
CASSLLERDTQYF	TGTGCCAGCAGTTTATTGGAGCGGGATACGCAGTATTTT	TRBV27	-	13	-	TRBJ2-3
CSVCYGIADEKLFF	TGCAGCGTTTGCTACGGGATAGCTGATGAAAAACTGTTTTTT	TRBV29-1	once	14	-	TRBJ1-4
CATSRDRGLGEKLFF	TGTGCCACCAGCAGAGACAGGGGTTTGGGTGAAAAACTGTTTTTT	TRBV15	-	15	-	TRBJ1-4
CASSTTGSPYGYTF	TGTGCCAGTAGTACGACAGGGAGCCCGTATGGCTACACCTTC	TRBV19	-	14	TRBD1	TRBJ1-2
CASSLLAGGHTDTQYF	TGTGCCAGCAGCCTCTTAGCGGGGGGGCACACAGATACGCAGTATTTT	TRBV9	-	16	TRBD2	TRBJ2-3
CASSPLAGGHDQHF	TGCGCCAGCAGCCCCCTTGCGGGGGGACATGACCAGCATTTT	TRBV5-1	-	14	-	TRBJ1-5
CASSPGQGTTDTQYF	TGTGCCAGCTCACCCGGACAGGGGACCACAGATACGCAGTATTTT	TRBV18	-	15	TRBD1	TRBJ2-3
CSALDWRQYF	TGCAGTGCTTTGGACTGGAGGCAGTACTTC	TRBV20-1	-	10	-	TRBJ2-7
CASSHGTGGDTQYF	TGTGCCAGCTCCCATGGGACAGGGGGAGATACGCAGTATTTT	TRBV18	-	14	TRBD1	TRBJ2-3
CASSWPDYEKLFF	TGTGCCAGCAGTTGGCCAGACTATGAAAAACTGTTTTTT	TRBV28	-	13	-	TRBJ1-4
CASSGRGAFRRKEEKLFF	TGTGCCAGCAGTGGCCGTGGGGCTTTTCGTAGGAAGGAGGAAAAACTGTTTTTT	TRBV6-1	few	18	-	TRBJ1-4
CASRPSGGFTDTQYF	TGTGCCAGCAGGCCTAGCGGGGGCTTCACAGATACGCAGTATTTT	TRBV25-1	-	15	TRBD2	TRBJ2-3
CASSIDRENTEAFF	TGTGCCAGTAGTATAGACAGGGAGAACACTGAAGCTTTCTTT	TRBV19	-	14	-	TRBJ1-1
CASSLFGGTAGTVYGYTF	TGTGCCAGCAGTTTATTCGGCGGGACGGCAGGCACTGTTTATGGCTACACCTTC	TRBV27	-	18	-	TRBJ1-2
CASSQGGTGTGVYF	TGCGCCAGCAGCCAAGGGGGCACCGGGACAGGGGTTTACTTC	TRBV4-1	-	14	TRBD1	TRBJ2-7
CAWSDSSYNEQFF	TGTGCCTGGAGTGATAGCTCCTACAATGAGCAGTTCTTC	TRBV30	-	13	-	TRBJ2-1
CSVEPGTGRNYGYTF	TGCAGCGTCGAACCCGGGACAGGAAGGAACTATGGCTACACCTTC	TRBV29-1	-	15	TRBD1	TRBJ1-2
CASSRGTSGAYEQYF	TGCGCCAGCAGCCGAGGGACTAGCGGGGCCTACGAGCAGTACTTC	TRBV4-1	-	15	TRBD2	TRBJ2-7
CASSSQGSTEAFF	TGTGCCAGCAGCTCACAGGGGAGCACTGAAGCTTTCTTT	TRBV7-2	-	13	TRBD1	TRBJ1-1
CAWRREIGEQYF	TGTGCCTGGAGGAGGGAAATAGGCGAGCAGTACTTC	TRBV30	-	12	-	TRBJ2-7
CASSYAGQAYNEQFF	TGTGCCAGCAGTTACGCGGGACAGGCCTACAATGAGCAGTTCTTC	TRBV6-5	-	15	TRBD1	TRBJ2-1
CASRRLGGGREYGYTF	TGTGCCAGTAGACGTCTTGGTGGGGGCAGGGAGTATGGCTACACCTTC	TRBV19	-	16	-	TRBJ1-2
CAWRVQGSNGYTF	TGTGCCTGGAGGGTGCAGGGGTCGAATGGCTACACCTTC	TRBV30	once	13	-	TRBJ1-2
CASSLGGHQPQHF	TGTGCCAGCAGCTTAGGTGGGCATCAGCCCCAGCATTTT	TRBV7-8	once	13	-	TRBJ1-5
CASMKGLFGANVLTF	TGTGCCAGCATGAAGGGGCTCTTCGGGGCCAACGTCCTGACTTTC	TRBV9	-	15	-	TRBJ2-6
CASSQDLLRNTEAFF	TGCGCCAGCAGCCAAGATCTCCTTAGGAACACTGAAGCTTTCTTT	TRBV4-3	-	15	-	TRBJ1-1